The 27 T cell receptor beta chains given below trace back to one sample, sequenced in a study of blood T cell repertoires in COVID-19. Method: immunoSEQ multiplex PCR; TCRdb's copy keeps in-frame clones and lacks some. The top ten clones hold around 4.7% of a sample with approximately 96,000 clones, 90% to 95% of them seen once. Sample: peripheral blood. The origin of the receptors is a human donor with active COVID-19. The donor label of this sample is uncertain.

Worth noting for this clone: Other nucleotide sequences in the sample specify the same CDR3. This rearrangement joins TRBV7-9 to TRBJ1-4; D gene uncertain. The germline gives CDR1 SEHNR, CDR2 FQNEAQ (reference sequence). This CDR3 spans 14 amino acids. V gave up 0 bases and J gave up 3 bases, with 5 bases separating them. CDR3 amino acids: CASSLAPANEKLFF. The CDR3 coding sequence is TGTGCCAGCAGCTTAGCCCCAGCTAATGAAAAACTGTTTTTT.

The chain employs TRBV5-5 and TRBJ1-3; 8 nucleotides match TRBD1. The trim removed 4 bases at V and 9 bases at J, leaving 18 bases unmatched. Germline-derived CDR1 and CDR2 are SGHKS and YYEKEE (reference sequence). The CDR3 extends over 17 amino acids. The chain's CDR3 is CASSATAEKRTGGTIYF. The CDR3 nucleotides are TGTGCCAGCAGCGCGACCGCAGAGAAACGAACAGGGGGCACCATATATTTT.

This CDR3 reads CASSLSGFAYEQYF. For the CDR3, the DNA is TGTGCCAGCAGTTTATCAGGTTTCGCCTACGAGCAGTACTTC. The V gene is TRBV28, the J gene TRBJ2-7; D remains unclear. The CDR3 has 14 residues. CDR1 and CDR2 from the germline V gene are MDHEN and SYDVKM. Trimming stripped 1 base from V and 2 bases from J, with 9 bases between.

The CDR3 sequence is CASGLPQHGRFYGYTF. CDR3 coding DNA: TGTGCTAGTGGTTTGCCCCAACATGGCCGTTTCTATGGCTACACCTTC. This chain links TRBV12-5 with TRBJ1-2; D gene ambiguous. With 2 bases removed from V and 4 bases from J, the gap between germline ends came to 17 bases. The CDR3 has 16 residues. Germline lookup yields CDR1 LGHNT and CDR2 FRNRAP.

The chain is built from TRBV28 and TRBJ2-2; 8 nucleotides agree with TRBD1. V gave up 4 bases and J gave up 7 bases; unmatched junction bases: 8. This CDR3 region has 15 residues. CDR1 and CDR2 (germline): MDHEN, SYDVKM. Here the CDR3 reads CASSSPPGGVGELFF. CDR3 coding DNA: TGTGCCAGCAGTTCTCCCCCAGGGGGCGTCGGGGAGCTGTTTTTT.

The gene calls are TRBV4-2 and TRBJ1-1; 9 nucleotides line up with TRBD1. The germline V gene encodes CDR1 LGHNA and CDR2 YNFKEQ. After removal of 4 bases from V and 3 bases from J, the junction contained 0 bases not matched to a gene. There are 13 residues in the CDR3. This CDR3 is CASSRDRDTEAFF. CDR3 nucleotides: TGTGCCAGCAGCCGGGACAGGGACACTGAAGCTTTCTTT.

This rearrangement joins TRBV23-1 to TRBJ2-3, with D tentatively TRBD2 (6 bases). TRBV23-1 is given ORF status, its function remaining uncertain. Trimming removed 0 bases from V and 2 bases from J, with 21 bases in between. This CDR3 has 19 amino acids. The DNA of the CDR3 is TGCGCCAGCAGTCAATCGTGGACTACTAGGAGGGTTAACACAGATACGCAGTATTTT. This encodes CASSQSWTTRRVNTDTQYF.

The genes are TRBV5-6 and TRBJ2-7; 9 bases are shared with TRBD1. The junction had 3 bases not matched to a gene; V was cut back by 3 bases and J by 2 bases. This CDR3 is built from 14 residues. The germline V gene has CDR1 SGHDT and CDR2 YYEEEE. The DNA of the CDR3 is TGTGCCAGCAGCTGGGGGACAGGGACCTACGAGCAGTACTTC. Its protein is CASSWGTGTYEQYF. Together with reference TRBV5-6 and TRBJ2-7, the CDR3 gives the full variable domain: DAGVTQSPTHLIKTRGQQVTLRCSPKSGHDTVSWYQQALGQGPQFIFQYYEEEERQRGNFPDRFSGHQFPNYSSELNVNALLLGDSALYLCASSWGTGTYEQYFGPGTRLTVT.

This clone appeared a few times. The V gene is TRBV11-3, the J gene TRBJ1-6, with 10 bases fitting TRBD1. The CDR3 totals 18 residues. Germline loops: CDR1 SGHNT, CDR2 YENEEA. The V segment lost 3 bases and the J segment 0 bases; nucleotides outside the gene matches: 5. CDR3 sequence reads: CASSLDRGSSSYNSPLHF. Here the CDR3 DNA reads TGTGCCAGCAGCTTGGACAGGGGGTCAAGCTCCTATAATTCACCCCTCCACTTT.

This clone was seen a single time. V gene TRBV27 combines with J gene TRBJ2-1; 8 bases are a match to TRBD2. V lost 2 bases and J lost 0; bases outside the gene matches: 0. The germline V gene has CDR1 MNHEY and CDR2 SMNVEV (reference sequence). There are 15 residues in the CDR3. The CDR3 DNA reads TGTGCCAGCAGTTTAGCGGGGGGCTCCTACAATGAGCAGTTCTTC. Protein product: CASSLAGGSYNEQFF.

The V call is TRBV2, the J call TRBJ2-5; 8 positions agree with TRBD1. The CDR3 has 14 residues. Germline CDR1 SNHLY, CDR2 FYNNEI. The V and J ends lost 5 bases and 1 base, in that order; junction bases with no gene match: 3. The DNA of the CDR3 is TGTGCCAGCAGTCTACAGGGGGGCCAAGAGACCCAGTACTTC. Amino acid sequence: CASSLQGGQETQYF.

This clone occurred once. The rearrangement links TRBV6-2 or TRBV6-3 to TRBJ2-4; D not resolved. Germline values: CDR1 MNHEY, CDR2 SVGEGT. The CDR3 is 12 amino acids. Trimming pared 5 bases from V and 8 bases from J, leaving 10 bases between. The CDR3 region has the DNA TGTGCCAGCAGTCGATCAACAGACATTCAGTACTTC. Its translation is CASSRSTDIQYF.

This rearrangement joins TRBV2 to TRBJ2-1; 9 bases agree with TRBD2. V lost 8 bases and J lost 0; bases outside the gene matches: 5. Germline-derived CDR1 and CDR2 are SNHLY and FYNNEI. The CDR3 runs to 15 residues. Here the CDR3 reads CASSGLASSYNEQFF. As DNA, the CDR3 is TGTGCCAGCTCAGGACTAGCGAGCTCCTACAATGAGCAGTTCTTC.

The rearrangement links TRBV9 to TRBJ2-3; 12 bases map to TRBD2. Germline trimming cut 3 bases from V and 6 bases from J; bases unmatched to any gene: 8. The CDR3 totals 16 residues. Germline CDR1 reads SGDLS; CDR2 reads YYNGEE. Written as DNA, the CDR3 is TGTGCCAGCAGCGCCGACCTAGCGGGGGGGTCGGATACGCAGTATTTT. Its translation is CASSADLAGGSDTQYF.

The chain has TRBV24-1 and TRBJ1-5; 7 nucleotides align to TRBD1. The V gene's germline CDR1 is KGHDR and CDR2 SFDVKD. The CDR3 runs to 13 residues. After removal of 9 bases from V and 3 bases from J, the junction contained 4 bases not matched to a gene. The CDR3 sequence is CATQGQANQPQHF. The CDR3 DNA reads as TGTGCCACCCAAGGACAGGCCAATCAGCCCCAGCATTTT.

CDR3 DNA sequence: TGCAGCGTCGCCCTAGTCCCCGGTGGTGAAAAACTGTTTTTT. The encoded protein is CSVALVPGGEKLFF. The chain recombines TRBV29-1 with TRBJ1-4; D unresolved. Trimming stripped 6 bases from V and 7 bases from J, with 18 bases between. This CDR3 has 14 residues. Germline values: CDR1 SQVTM, CDR2 ANQGSEA.

V and J are TRBV27 and TRBJ1-5; D is undetermined. Per the germline V gene, CDR1 is MNHEY and CDR2 is SMNVEV (reference sequence). The length of the CDR3 is 14 residues. Trimming removed 3 bases from V and 2 bases from J, with 8 bases in between. As DNA, the CDR3 is TGTGCCAGCAGTTTCGGCCAGGGCAATCAGCCCCAGCATTTT. Its protein is CASSFGQGNQPQHF.

V usage is TRBV19 and J usage is TRBJ1-1, with a weak D call TRBD1 (5 bases). Germline lookup yields CDR1 LNHDA and CDR2 SQIVND (reference sequence). V was cut by 5 bases and J by 1 base, with 20 bases left in between. The CDR3 runs to 17 residues. The CDR3 coding sequence is TGTGCCAGTAGTCCTCAGGTCGGGGGGACGAAGAACACTGAAGCTTTCTTT. It yields the protein CASSPQVGGTKNTEAFF.

V gene TRBV4-1 combines with J gene TRBJ2-7, with D perhaps TRBD1 (7 bases). V was clipped by 0 bases and J by 1 base, with 19 bases between them. Germline assignment: CDR1 MGHRA and CDR2 YSYEKL. This CDR3 has 18 residues. The CDR3 DNA follows: TGCGCCAGCAGCCAAGATCGGGAGAGGGGGCCCCTTTCCTACGAGCAGTACTTC. This codes for CASSQDRERGPLSYEQYF.

The chain joins TRBV12-3 or TRBV12-4 to TRBJ2-7; perhaps TRBD2 as D (6 bases). V lost 7 bases to trimming and J lost 6 bases, with 16 bases between them. The CDR3 runs to 13 residues. The CDR3 nucleotides read TGTGCCAGCACCCGGGACTCTCGTTCCGAGCAGTACTTC. The encoded protein is CASTRDSRSEQYF.

The gene calls are TRBV28 and TRBJ1-4; TRBD1 aligns across 7 bases. V was pared by 5 bases and J by 0 bases, with 12 bases of the junction left unmatched. This CDR3 has 18 amino acids. Germline-derived CDR1 and CDR2 are MDHEN and SYDVKM. In nucleotides, the CDR3 is TGTGCCAGCAGTCCAGGGGGGTCAGGGACGACAACTAATGAAAAACTGTTTTTT. Translation gives CASSPGGSGTTTNEKLFF.

This chain joins TRBV23-1 and TRBJ2-3; 9 bases agree with TRBD1. Being an ORF, TRBV23-1 has a function that is uncertain. Germline trimming cut 2 bases from V and 10 bases from J; bases unmatched to any gene: 1. The CDR3 covers 12 residues. This CDR3 reads CASSQDRGSQYF. CDR3 in DNA: TGCGCCAGCAGTCAAGACAGGGGGTCGCAGTATTTT.

The V and J genes are TRBV6-5 and TRBJ1-1; unclear D gene. There are 14 residues in the CDR3. From germline, CDR1 is MNHEY and CDR2 SVGAGI. Trimming shortened V by 7 bases and J by 2 bases, and 14 bases separated the two germline ends. This CDR3 reads CASKAHRENTEAFF. CDR3 nucleotide sequence: TGTGCCAGCAAAGCCCACCGGGAAAACACTGAAGCTTTCTTT.

The chain recombines TRBV6-6 with TRBJ2-1; D may be TRBD1 (5 bases). The CDR3 runs to 15 residues. The germline gives CDR1 MNHNY, CDR2 SVGAGI (reference sequence). V was clipped by 2 bases and J by 5 bases, with 13 bases between them. As DNA, the CDR3 is TGTGCCAGCAGTTACCCCGGTGGGGCCCACAATGAGCAGTTCTTC. This sequence encodes CASSYPGGAHNEQFF.

The chain couples TRBV5-4 to TRBJ2-5; the match to TRBD1 covers 7 bases. The CDR3 covers 13 residues. The germline V gene encodes CDR1 SGHNT and CDR2 YYREEE (reference sequence). Germline trimming cut 5 bases from V and 5 bases from J; bases unmatched to any gene: 6. CDR3 sequence reads: CASRGGASETQYF. For the CDR3, the DNA is TGTGCCAGCAGAGGGGGCGCATCGGAGACCCAGTACTTC.

The V and J genes are TRBV7-2 and TRBJ2-7; 8 bases are shared with TRBD1. Trimming cost V 2 bases and J 5 bases; bases outside gene matches: 8. In germline, CDR1 is SGHTA, CDR2 FQGNSA. The CDR3 has 15 residues. This chain's CDR3 is CASSLLWQGADEQYF. The DNA of the CDR3 is TGTGCCAGCAGCTTATTGTGGCAGGGGGCGGACGAGCAGTACTTC.

The rearrangement joins TRBV4-3 to TRBJ1-1, with no clear D. Looked up from germline, CDR1 is LGHNA and CDR2 is YSLEER. The CDR3 contains 13 residues. V lost 2 bases, J lost 8 bases, and 12 bases lay in between. The CDR3 is CASSQSEGREAFF. The CDR3 coding sequence is TGCGCCAGCAGCCAAAGTGAGGGCAGGGAAGCTTTCTTT.